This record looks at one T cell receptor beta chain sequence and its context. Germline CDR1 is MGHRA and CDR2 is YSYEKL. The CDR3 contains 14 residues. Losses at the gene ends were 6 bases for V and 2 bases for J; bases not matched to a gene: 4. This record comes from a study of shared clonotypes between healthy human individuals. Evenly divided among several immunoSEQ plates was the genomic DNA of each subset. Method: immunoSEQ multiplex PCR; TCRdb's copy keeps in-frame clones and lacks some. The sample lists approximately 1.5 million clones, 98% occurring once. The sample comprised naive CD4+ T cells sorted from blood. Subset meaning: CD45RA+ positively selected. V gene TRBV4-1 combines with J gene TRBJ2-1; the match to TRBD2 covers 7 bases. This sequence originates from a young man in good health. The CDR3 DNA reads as TGCGCCAGCAGAGAGCGGGAAACCTACAATGAGCAGTTCTTC. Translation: CASRERETYNEQFF.